Detailed here is one TCR beta chain. The antigen is unknown. The data stem from a study of blood T cells in healthy people across ages. Points from the study as a whole: Among long-lived donors, naive CD4+ cells were more numerous and diversity higher than in aged donors.

The ends were cut back, 5 bases at V and 0 bases at J, with 7 bases in the middle. From germline, CDR1 is KGHDR and CDR2 SFDVKD. This CDR3 region has 14 residues. Combining a sample-barcoded 5' primer with a J-beta primer mix, a second PCR ran for roughly 6 to 11 cycles. Using its own MiXCR run on the 5' RACE reads, TCRdb lists one record per CDR3 protein. The repertoire includes roughly 700,000 distinct CDR3 sequences, around 45% of them detected once, and about a third sits in the top ten. The chain couples TRBV24-1 to TRBJ2-1; D unclear. Sequenced: blood. This receptor was taken from a woman aged 55-69 years in good health. The chain's CDR3 is CATSVSHSYNEQFF. The CDR3 bases are TGTGCCACCAGTGTAAGCCACTCCTACAATGAGCAGTTCTTC.